This TCR beta chain was sequenced for a study of T cell responses to AZD1222 COVID-19 vaccine. Study as a whole: Samples with a second dose at about 4 or about 12 weeks were pooled together.

The study's findings and limits: Donors, mostly white British, included more females; clonal diversity was possibly underestimated. Close to half of all spike-specific TCRs reportedly target regions of the variants that are unmutated.

Measured with immunoSEQ multiplex PCR; TCRdb has only the in-frame clones, and not every one. The sample holds about 130,000 clones, around 90% seen once. The germline CDR1 and CDR2 sequences are MNHEY and SVGAGI. V lost 5 bases to trimming and J lost 2 bases, with 10 bases between them. There are 15 residues in the CDR3. In the case of this clone: Its antigen is not known.

This sample comprised peripheral blood, obtained on day 0 of AZD1222 vaccination. The rearrangement joins TRBV6-5 to TRBJ2-6; D remains unclear. This clonotype was obtained from an adult in good health. The CDR3 loop is CASSRLDPGANVLTF. CDR3 bases: TGTGCCAGCAGTAGGCTTGATCCTGGGGCCAACGTCCTGACTTTC.